Sequencing of this T cell receptor (beta chain) was carried out in a study of OX40 agonist ivuxolimab in advanced cancers. Study background: The dose-escalation cohort had hepatocellular carcinoma, melanoma, renal cell or head and neck cancer. A mean age of around 60 years, range roughly 23 to 85, was recorded, and under 85% were male.

V shed 5 bases, J shed 6 bases, and the junction held 5 bases outside the gene matches. The CDR3 contains 14 residues. CDR1 is MNHEY, CDR2 SMNVEV, per germline (reference sequence). This clone was counted between two and nine times. The target antigen is unknown. Measured with immunoSEQ multiplex PCR; TCRdb has only the in-frame clones, and not every one. The top ten clones hold approximately 30% of a sample with about 21,000 clones, about 79% of them seen once. Study conclusions and caveats: There were, on average, more expanded clones in CD8+ T cells than in CD4+. Some nonresponders additionally presented with little normalized T-cell clonal expansion.

This clonotype was sampled from an adult with an advanced solid tumor such as melanoma, head and neck, liver or kidney cancer. The V call is TRBV27, the J call TRBJ2-7; 12 nucleotides line up with TRBD2. This sample comprised CD4+ or CD8+ T cells sorted from blood, obtained in a trial of the OX40 agonist ivuxolimab. The CDR3 DNA reads as TGTGCCAGCAGTCCACTAGCGGGAGGTGGCGAGCAGTACTTC. Protein sequence: CASSPLAGGGEQYF.